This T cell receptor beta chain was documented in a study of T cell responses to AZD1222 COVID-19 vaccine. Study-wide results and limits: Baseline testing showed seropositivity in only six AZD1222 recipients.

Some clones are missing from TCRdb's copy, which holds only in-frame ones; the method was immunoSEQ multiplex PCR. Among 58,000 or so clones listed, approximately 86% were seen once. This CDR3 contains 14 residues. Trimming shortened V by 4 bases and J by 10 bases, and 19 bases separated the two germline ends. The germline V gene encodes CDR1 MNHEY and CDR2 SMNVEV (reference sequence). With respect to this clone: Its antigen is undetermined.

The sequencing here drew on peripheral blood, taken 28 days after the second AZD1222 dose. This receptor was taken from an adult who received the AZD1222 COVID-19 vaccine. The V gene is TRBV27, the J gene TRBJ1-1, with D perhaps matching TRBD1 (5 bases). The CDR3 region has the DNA TGTGCCAGCAGTTACAGGTCGGGTTTCAGCGGAGCTTTCTTT. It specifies CASSYRSGFSGAFF.